The clone carrying this T cell receptor (beta chain) came up a few times. Its specificity is not known. This sample stems from a study of T cells in Graves' hyperthyroidism and ophthalmopathy. The study's findings and limits: A model of 13 V-J features distinguished ophthalmopathy from stable hyperthyroidism.

Not enrolled were patients with uncontrolled infection, other autoimmune disease, pregnancy or lactation. Based on clinical symptoms, serum thyroxine and TRAb, thyroid ultrasound and orbital computed tomography, diagnoses were reached. This CDR3 has 13 amino acids. V lost 0 bases and J 6 bases, leaving 7 bases between the germline ends. The germline V gene has CDR1 SGHRS and CDR2 YFSETQ. Amplification targeted TCR beta CDR3 regions from RNA transcripts. TCR CDR3 underwent first-round RT-PCR with the HTBI primer set. TCRdb used MiXCR to reprocess the multiplex PCR reads, holding one entry per CDR3 protein. The profile shows 660,000 or so distinct CDR3 sequences, 45% of them singletons.

Sequencing used peripheral blood or thyroid tissue (not recorded which). The receptor's source is an adult man with Graves' disease, either hyperthyroidism or ophthalmopathy (not recorded which). The gene calls are TRBV5-1 and TRBJ1-5; the D is unclear. CDR3 region: CASSLGAAQPQHF. CDR3 DNA: TGCGCCAGCAGCTTGGGGGCGGCTCAGCCCCAGCATTTT.